The present T cell receptor (beta chain) was sequenced within a study of T cell clones after liver transplantation. At the level of the study: A pre-transplant mixed lymphocyte reaction with TCRbeta sequencing defined graft-donor-reactive clones followed in post-transplant blood. Whole-study findings and limits: Migration into the graft, not deletion, may explain lost graft donor-reactive T cells. In most of the 8 subjects, circulating graft-donor-reactive CD4 TCRbeta sequences fell significantly after transplant.

For this clone: Its target is not known.

Sequencing was performed with immunoSEQ multiplex PCR; in TCRdb, only in-frame clones are kept and a portion is missing. This sample yields some 57,000 clones, of which 60% to 75% are seen a single time; around 9.6% belongs to the top ten. The CDR3 totals 15 residues. Germline V gene lookup returns CDR1 SGHNT and CDR2 YYREEE (reference sequence). V lost 1 base to trimming and J lost 5 bases, with 15 bases between them. This TCR derives from a human patient who received a liver transplant. Some of these T cells may belong to the graft donor. Sample: CD4+ T cells from blood, taken at the 22-month timepoint. The chain combines TRBV5-4 with TRBJ1-2; weak D call: TRBD1 (6 bases). Here the CDR3 reads CASSLIQDRLYGYTF. The CDR3 region has the DNA TGTGCCAGCAGCTTGATCCAGGACAGATTGTATGGCTACACCTTC.